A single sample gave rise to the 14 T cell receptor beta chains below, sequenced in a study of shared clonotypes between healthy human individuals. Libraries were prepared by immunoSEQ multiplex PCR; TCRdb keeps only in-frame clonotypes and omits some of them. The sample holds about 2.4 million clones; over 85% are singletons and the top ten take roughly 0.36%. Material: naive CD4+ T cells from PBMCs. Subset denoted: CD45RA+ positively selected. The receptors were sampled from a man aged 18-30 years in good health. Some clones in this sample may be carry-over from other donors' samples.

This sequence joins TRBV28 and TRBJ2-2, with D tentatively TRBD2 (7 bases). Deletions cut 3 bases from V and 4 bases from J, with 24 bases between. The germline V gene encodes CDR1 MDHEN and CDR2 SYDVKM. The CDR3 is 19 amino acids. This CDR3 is CASSFWSGGGRGATGELFF. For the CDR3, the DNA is TGTGCCAGCAGTTTTTGGTCCGGTGGTGGTCGGGGGGCCACCGGGGAGCTGTTTTTT.

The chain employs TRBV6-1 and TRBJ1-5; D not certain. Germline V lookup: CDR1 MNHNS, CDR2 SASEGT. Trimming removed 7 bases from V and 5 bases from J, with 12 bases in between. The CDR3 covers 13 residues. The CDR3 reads CASKRGPDQPQHF. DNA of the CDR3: TGTGCCAGCAAACGAGGGCCCGATCAGCCCCAGCATTTT.

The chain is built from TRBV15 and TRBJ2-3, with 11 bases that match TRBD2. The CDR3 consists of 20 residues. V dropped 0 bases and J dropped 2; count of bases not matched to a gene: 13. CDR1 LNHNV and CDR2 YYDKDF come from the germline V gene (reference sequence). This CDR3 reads CATSRDASGRFPYYTDTQYF. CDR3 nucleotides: TGTGCCACCAGCAGAGATGCTAGCGGGAGGTTCCCCTATTACACAGATACGCAGTATTTT.

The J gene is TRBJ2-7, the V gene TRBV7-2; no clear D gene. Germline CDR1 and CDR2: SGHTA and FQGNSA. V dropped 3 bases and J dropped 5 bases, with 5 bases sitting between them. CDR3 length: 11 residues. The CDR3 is CASSFADEQYF. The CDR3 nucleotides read TGTGCCAGCAGCTTCGCAGACGAGCAGTACTTC. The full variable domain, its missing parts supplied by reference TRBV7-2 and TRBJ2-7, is GAGVSQSPSNKVTEKGKDVELRCDPISGHTALYWYRQSLGQGLEFLIYFQGNSAPDKSGLPSDRFSAERTGGSVSTLTIQRTQQEDSAVYLCASSFADEQYFGPGTRLTVT.

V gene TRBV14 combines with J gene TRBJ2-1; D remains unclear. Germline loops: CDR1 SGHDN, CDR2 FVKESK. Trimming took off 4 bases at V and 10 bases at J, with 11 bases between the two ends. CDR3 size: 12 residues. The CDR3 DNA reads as TGTGCCAGCAGCCTTGGCCCTCTAGAGCAGTTCTTC. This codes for CASSLGPLEQFF.

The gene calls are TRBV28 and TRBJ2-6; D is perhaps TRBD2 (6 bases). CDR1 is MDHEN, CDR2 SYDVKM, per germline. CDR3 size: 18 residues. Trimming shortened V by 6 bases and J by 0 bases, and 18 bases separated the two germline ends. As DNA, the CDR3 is TGTGCCAGCAGCCCGGGCGGGGTGAAGAGCTCTGGGGCCAACGTCCTGACTTTC. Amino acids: CASSPGGVKSSGANVLTF.

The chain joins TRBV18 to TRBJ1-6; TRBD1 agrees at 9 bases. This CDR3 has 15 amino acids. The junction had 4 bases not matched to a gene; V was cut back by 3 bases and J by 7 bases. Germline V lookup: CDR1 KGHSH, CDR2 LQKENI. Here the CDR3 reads CASSPGQGRNSPLHF. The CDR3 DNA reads TGTGCCAGCTCACCCGGACAGGGGAGGAATTCACCCCTCCACTTT.

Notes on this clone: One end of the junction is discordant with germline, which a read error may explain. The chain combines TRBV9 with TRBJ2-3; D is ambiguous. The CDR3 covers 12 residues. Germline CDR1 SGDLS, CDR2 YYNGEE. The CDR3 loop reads CASSGSRDTQYF. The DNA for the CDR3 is TGTGCCAGCAGCGGGAGCAGAGATACGCAGTATTTT. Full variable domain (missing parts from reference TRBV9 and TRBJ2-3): DSGVTQTPKHLITATGQRVTLRCSPRSGDLSVYWYQQSLDQGLQFLIQYYNGEERAKGNILERFSAQQFPDLHSELNLSSLELGDSALYFCASSGSRDTQYFGPGTRLTVL.

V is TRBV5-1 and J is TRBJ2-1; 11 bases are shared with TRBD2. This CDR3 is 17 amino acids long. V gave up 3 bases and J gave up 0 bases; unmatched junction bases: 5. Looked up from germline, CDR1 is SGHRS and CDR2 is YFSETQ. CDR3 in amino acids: CASSWQTSGNSYNEQFF. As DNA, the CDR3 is TGCGCCAGCAGCTGGCAGACTAGCGGGAACTCCTACAATGAGCAGTTCTTC.

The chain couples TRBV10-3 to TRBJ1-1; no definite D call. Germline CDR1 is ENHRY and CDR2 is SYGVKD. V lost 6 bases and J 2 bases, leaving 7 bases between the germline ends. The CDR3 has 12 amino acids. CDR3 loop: CAISKINTEAFF. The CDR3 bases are TGTGCCATCAGCAAAATTAACACTGAAGCTTTCTTT.

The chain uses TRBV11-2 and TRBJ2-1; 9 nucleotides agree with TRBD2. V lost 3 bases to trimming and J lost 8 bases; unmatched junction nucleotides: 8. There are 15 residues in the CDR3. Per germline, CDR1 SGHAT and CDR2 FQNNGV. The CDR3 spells CASSFSGRGFDEQFF. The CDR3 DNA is TGTGCCAGCAGCTTTAGCGGGAGAGGGTTCGATGAGCAGTTCTTC.

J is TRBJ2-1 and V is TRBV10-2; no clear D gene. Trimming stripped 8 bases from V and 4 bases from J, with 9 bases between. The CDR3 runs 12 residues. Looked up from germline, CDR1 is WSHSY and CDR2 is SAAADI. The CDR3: CASSEVYNEQFF. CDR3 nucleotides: TGCGCCAGCTCCGAGGTATACAATGAGCAGTTCTTC.

The CDR3 bases are TGTGCCAGCCCAGGACAGGGGTTTAACTATGGCTACACCTTC. Amino acids: CASPGQGFNYGYTF. The V gene is TRBV2, the J gene TRBJ1-2; 9 bases map to TRBD1. This CDR3 region has 14 residues. Germline V CDR1 and CDR2: SNHLY, FYNNEI. V was pared by 8 bases and J by 1 base, with 5 bases of the junction left unmatched.

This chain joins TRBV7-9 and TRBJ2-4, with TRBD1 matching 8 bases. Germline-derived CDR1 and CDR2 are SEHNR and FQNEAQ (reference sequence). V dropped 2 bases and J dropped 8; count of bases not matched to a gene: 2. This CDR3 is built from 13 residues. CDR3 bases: TGTGCCAGCAGCTTATCACAGGGGGACATTCAGTACTTC. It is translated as CASSLSQGDIQYF.